This TCR beta chain was sequenced during a study of cytomegalovirus exposure and HLA in healthy donors (dated by TCRdb to the late 2010s). Study-wide context: In an earlier analysis of 450 to 750 of the donors, 276 Gb of sequence data and approximately 100 million unique TCR beta sequences from 180 million or so T cells were reported. Roughly 290 gigabases of sequencing data and around 85 million unique TCR sequences made up an early release that covered fewer than 650 HLA-typed donors. The genetic ancestry cluster associated with self-reported Caucasian donors included about 81% of the roughly 400 genotyped donors. The aim of the study was to test whether cataloging public T cell receptors could identify signatures of past pathogen exposure. The study used immunosequencing to profile the T cell repertoires of hundreds of subjects and linked those repertoires to cytomegalovirus serostatus. Besides the first cohort of 550 to 750 subjects, a separate validation cohort made up of about 120 different subjects was used. The study combined high-throughput TCR immunosequencing, statistical association of individual TCRs with disease status, and machine learning to predict cytomegalovirus infection status. To study patterns of TCR occurrence, a later analysis re-analyzed previously published TCR beta repertoires from around 660 donors and added high-resolution HLA genotyping. Rather than drawing on any new phenotypic data, the later analysis identified candidate immune exposures from TCR beta sequences and the way those sequences occurred across donors. To decide whether each TCR beta V gene segment behaved as functional or pseudogenic, an earlier analysis of several hundred of the donors relied on high-throughput TCR beta sequencing. Donor age, sex, ethnicity and CMV serostatus were collected together with the repertoire data. In a later genetic analysis, genome-wide SNP genotypes for 398 of the 666 donors were used, and that subset was treated as a discovery cohort. All discovery cohort repertoires had been generated on a single sequencing platform. Class I and class II HLA loci were covered by the typing at four-digit resolution. Typing coverage differed by locus: A, B, C, DRB1 and DQB1 were typed in roughly 629-640 donors, DQA1 in 522, DPA1 in 600 to 610, and DPB1 in 450 to 480. Because of strong linkage in the cohort, five DR-DQ haplotypes were treated as single units for association and clustering. On average, roughly 250,000 unique TCR beta nucleotide sequences were sequenced per donor among a few hundred genotyped donors of the cohort, with roughly 18% of those sequences being non-productive.

Summary of the overall study and its limitations: Across donors, most TCR sequences were observed very rarely, whereas some public TCRs were present in many individuals. Sequencing depth was assumed to be roughly uniform across donors in the presence/absence analyses, though that assumption may not hold. HLA typing was unavailable for some donors at each locus, so association tests used only the typed subset. In an earlier analysis of approximately 590 of the donors, most TCR beta V segments were observed in productive rearrangements about 87% or about 30% of the time, broadly matching IMGT annotations. A later analysis found that HLA-associated TCR beta chains were more clonally expanded and had lower generation probabilities than equally common non-associated chains. Because counts were too low, roughly 18 rarely observed V segments, including chromosome 9 orphons, were left out of the earlier analysis of over 550 of the donors. It was suggested by the authors that the approach could potentially be generalized to other disease states and immunological phenotypes. In a later genetic analysis, fewer N-insertions in productive TCRs were reported among donors in an Asian-associated ancestry cluster than the roughly 700-donor mean. A few of the identified cytomegalovirus-associated TCR beta chains were confirmed in vitro to be specific for cytomegalovirus antigens. Correlated functional status among segregating V segments might reflect linkage disequilibrium, but an unknown experimental factor could not be ruled out. A cluster of highly shared sequence variants was judged likely to represent a technical artifact of the sequencing pipeline. At a false discovery rate of 0.05, a later analysis linked some 17,000 TCR beta sequences to specific HLA alleles. This cohort had only TCR beta chains sequenced, and the lack of alpha or paired-chain data limited which features could be detected. In a later analysis, TCR association rates were found to vary across HLA loci, with the most associated TCRs seen for DRB1 alleles and the fewest for HLA-C alleles. When HLA alleles, especially DR and DQ, strongly co-occurred, attributing TCR associations to individual alleles was difficult. For the cohort, immune exposure information was limited to CMV serostatus. V-gene and J-gene trimming of TCR beta chains was associated with a missense DCLRE1C variant in a later genetic analysis, and the association was replicated in an independent cohort. A later analysis reported that several top co-occurrence clusters appeared linked to parvovirus B19, influenza, CMV and Epstein-Barr virus. A further reported finding was that TCR beta sequences accurately predicted the HLA-A and HLA-B alleles for most subjects in the first cohort. Cytomegalovirus status was reported to be diagnosed by the classifier with high specificity and sensitivity in both the original and validation cohorts. A later analysis found that most CMV-associated TCR beta chains appeared HLA-restricted, with HLA associations seemingly driven largely by CMV exposure. The study listed 164 TCR beta chains as associated with cytomegalovirus.

Libraries were made using the immunoSEQ multiplex PCR assay. For the multiplex PCR, a mixture combining 60 forward primers for TCR Vbeta segments and 13 reverse primers for TCR Jbeta segments was used. The CDR3 region of rearranged TCR beta genes was amplified from genomic DNA by a multiplex PCR assay. The amplified TCR beta libraries were sequenced on the Illumina HiSeq System as 87-base-pair reads. Concerning the study's data processing: In a later analysis, 77 million or so unique TCR beta chains were counted across the roughly 670 repertoires, and approximately 9.9 million of these chains were shared by at least two donors. To remove PCR and sequencing errors, raw reads were error-corrected and collapsed into unique sequences using a nearest-neighbor algorithm that merged closely related sequences. CDR3 sequences were aligned to IMGT reference sequences to assign V, D and J gene segments. For a sequence to be retained, a match of at least six nucleotides was required to both a V gene segment and a J gene segment. Rearrangements were called productive when the CDR3 lacked stop codons and stayed in frame with V and J; all others were non-productive. CDR3 was defined according to IMGT convention as the region running from the second conserved V-encoded cysteine to the conserved J-encoded phenylalanine. Sequences without an unambiguous match to a single V gene segment were excluded from the earlier analysis of a few hundred of the donors. In an earlier analysis of several hundred of the donors, V segments were called functional above 56.7% productive rearrangements and were called segregating when the between-donor standard deviation exceeded 5%. A statistical classification framework was developed to diagnose cytomegalovirus status using the catalog of TCR beta chain sequences. In a later analysis, TCR nucleotide sequences were compared against IMGT/GENE-DB human TR gene sequences so that V and J genes could be assigned. Using the TCRdist pipeline, a later analysis assigned CDR3 sequences along with most-parsimonious VDJ recombination scenarios. A later analysis defined each TCR beta chain by its CDR3 amino acid sequence plus V-gene family, and excluded reads lacking a unique V-gene family. A later analysis removed 592 highly shared, low-generation-probability nucleotide sequences to deal with suspected cross-contamination and a sequencing artifact. A later analysis calculated a clonal expansion index for each public chain from normalized within-repertoire ranks of inferred template counts. In a later analysis, generation probabilities were computed using a VDJ recombination model fitted to out-of-frame rearrangements, and the results were checked against IGoR. In a later analysis, TCR-TCR, TCR-HLA and TCR-CMV co-occurrence was scored with hypergeometric tests, and a repertoire-size bias correction was applied to TCR pairs. False discovery rates were estimated in a later analysis by permuting HLA or CMV assignments 20 times. In a later analysis, co-occurring TCRs were grouped using DBSCAN, and TCRdist sequence similarity was added for clustering within HLA-allele-positive subsets. Repertoires with fewer than 30,000 or more than 120,000 public chains were left out of co-occurrence clustering, as were a handful of repertoires with anomalous nucleotide sharing. Imported from immuneACCESS, the table was reduced by TCRdb to in-frame sequences with V and J called. These copies leave out some clones; in studies compared against another copy, an unresolved V gene accounts for under half, and the cause of the remainder is not known. From that table come the V and J calls and clone size; the DNA was used to work out D and trimming. The sample yields a few hundred thousand clones; around nine tenths were counted once. The ten largest clones take up about 1.5% of the sample.

As concerns this clone: What this receptor recognizes is not known. No base qualities exist here, and no much larger clone lies one base off it.

The cohort was made up of approximately 700 healthy bone marrow donors. At the time of sampling, all cohort members were nominally healthy, though unrecorded immune exposures were likely present. The donor tested CMV seronegative, placing the donor among the 350 or so seronegative members of the cohort. Every donor gave a peripheral blood sample, and the peripheral blood mononuclear cells from that sample were used for TCR beta sequencing. The Qiagen DNeasy Blood Extraction Kit was used to extract genomic DNA from the blood cell samples. Sample: PBMCs. This sequence was found in a girl aged 2 to 10 in good health and CMV-seronegative.

Here is the DNA: TGTGCCAGCAGCTCGCGGACTAGTGGAGATACGCAGTATTTT. Its protein is CASSSRTSGDTQYF. This chain is built from TRBV13 and TRBJ2-3; 7 of the junction bases match TRBD2. The CDR3 starts with the cysteine, ends with the phenylalanine, and has 14 residues. The read is trimmed to its CDR3 DNA, 42 bases read in frame from base 1. Compared with germline, V lacks 4 bases and J lacks 5 bases; bases without a gene match: 6. In the germline V gene (reference sequence), CDR1 corresponds to PRHDT and CDR2 to FYEKMQ. The reference TRBV13 and TRBJ2-3 proteins fill in what lies around the CDR3, so the full variable domain reads AAGVIQSPRHLIKEKRETATLKCYPIPRHDTVYWYQQGPGQDPQFLISFYEKMQSDKGSIPDRFSAQQFSDYHSELNMSSLELGDSALYFCASSSRTSGDTQYFGPGTRLTVL.